This T cell receptor beta chain was observed in a study of T cells in Graves' hyperthyroidism and ophthalmopathy. Across the study: Once the initial diagnosis was made, peripheral blood was obtained before any treatment. Findings of the study overall: Among thyroid clonotypes expanded above 0.001, most also appeared in blood. Ophthalmopathy cases were set apart from stable hyperthyroidism by a 13 V-J model.

The source material, RNA transcripts, was used to amplify TCR beta CDR3 regions. TCR CDR3 underwent first-round RT-PCR with the HTBI primer set. MiXCR, applied by TCRdb to the multiplex PCR reads, yields one record per CDR3 protein. The sample lists 550,000 to 700,000 distinct CDR3 sequences, roughly 14% seen once, with over 3.5% in the top ten. Many counts were recorded for this clonotype. Its antigen is currently unknown. Criteria for exclusion of patients were uncontrolled infection, other autoimmune disease, pregnancy or lactation. The TCR originated in a middle-aged woman with Graves' ophthalmopathy. Specimen: blood.

CDR3 nucleotides: TGTGCCTGGAGGCGAGAAATCCGAAACACCATATATTTT. Translation: CAWRREIRNTIYF. The J gene is TRBJ1-3, the V gene TRBV30; no clear D gene. The CDR3 spans 13 residues. The germline V gene has CDR1 GTSNPN and CDR2 SVGIG (reference sequence). The V gene lost 3 bases and the J gene lost 5 bases, with 11 bases spanning the gap.